Each of the 19 T cell receptor beta chains below was sequenced from the same sample in a study of shared clonotypes between healthy human individuals. Produced via immunoSEQ multiplex PCR; TCRdb's table is partial and in-frame only. The sample contains 1.5 million to 2.5 million clones, approximately 94% of which appear only once. Terminally differentiated effector memory CD45RA+ cells were left out of the naive CD8 fraction, which was CD45RO-negative and positively selected for CCR7. The sequenced material came from naive CD8+ T cells sorted from blood. The receptor set was obtained from a man aged 18 to 29 in good health.

The J gene is TRBJ2-1, the V gene TRBV4-3; 8 nucleotides match TRBD1. The CDR3 consists of 16 residues. With V trimmed by 0 bases and J by 7 bases, 8 bases remained unmatched. Germline CDR1 and CDR2: LGHNA and YSLEER. DNA of the CDR3: TGCGCCAGCAGCCAAGAACAGGGGGGTTGGCTAAATGAGCAGTTCTTC. Amino acid sequence: CASSQEQGGWLNEQFF.

J is TRBJ2-1 and V is TRBV5-1; a weak D match, TRBD2 (5 bases). Germline V gene lookup returns CDR1 SGHRS and CDR2 YFSETQ. Trimming shortened V by 4 bases and J by 3 bases, and 14 bases separated the two germline ends. The CDR3 has 15 amino acids. The CDR3 bases are TGCGCCAGCAGCGGTGAGGGTAATATCTACAATGAGCAGTTCTTC. Residues: CASSGEGNIYNEQFF.

The chain employs TRBV11-2 and TRBJ1-3; no definite D call. Deletions cut 1 base from V and 2 bases from J, with 9 bases between. The CDR3 contains 15 residues. CDR1 and CDR2 from the germline V gene are SGHAT and FQNNGV. The chain's CDR3 is CASSLGGGPGNTIYF. In DNA, the CDR3 is TGTGCCAGCAGCTTAGGTGGTGGGCCTGGAAACACCATATATTTT.

DNA for the CDR3: TGCAGCGGGACTGCAGGGGAGGATACGCAGTATTTT. Translated, it gives CSGTAGEDTQYF. The chain joins TRBV29-1 to TRBJ2-3; D is perhaps TRBD1 (6 bases). The CDR3 spans 12 residues. V lost 7 bases and J lost 6, with 14 bases in between. Germline V lookup: CDR1 SQVTM, CDR2 ANQGSEA.

The chain's CDR3 is CAWSVSPTGFIGNTIYF. The CDR3, as DNA: TGTGCCTGGAGTGTATCCCCAACAGGGTTCATTGGAAACACCATATATTTT. The chain uses TRBV30 and TRBJ1-3; the D gene is possibly TRBD1 (6 bases). The CDR3 consists of 17 residues. Germline assignment: CDR1 GTSNPN and CDR2 SVGIG (reference sequence). V was shortened by 0 bases and J by 3 bases, with 18 bases between the two germline ends.

This chain joins TRBV6-5 and TRBJ2-5, with TRBD2 as a possible D gene (6 bases). Germline CDR1 reads MNHEY; CDR2 reads SVGAGI. The CDR3 is made up of 15 amino acids. V was trimmed by 2 bases and J by 3 bases, leaving 13 bases between them. The CDR3 DNA sequence: TGTGCCAGCAGTTACGACGCGGGGTCAAAAGAGACCCAGTACTTC. As protein: CASSYDAGSKETQYF.

The V gene is TRBV27, the J gene TRBJ2-1; the match to TRBD1 covers 10 bases. The trim removed 7 bases at V and 4 bases at J, leaving 4 bases unmatched. The germline V gene encodes CDR1 MNHEY and CDR2 SMNVEV (reference sequence). This CDR3 contains 14 residues. CDR3 sequence reads: CASTGQGPYNEQFF. The CDR3 DNA reads as TGTGCCAGCACGGGACAGGGGCCTTACAATGAGCAGTTCTTC.

The rearrangement uses TRBV10-2 and TRBJ2-7, with D uncertain. V was trimmed by 10 bases and J by 4 bases, leaving 8 bases between them. Looked up from germline, CDR1 is WSHSY and CDR2 is SAAADI. The CDR3 runs to 10 residues. The CDR3 DNA follows: TGCGCCACCTACGAATACGAGCAGTACTTC. Amino acid sequence: CATYEYEQYF.

The chain is built from TRBV5-4 and TRBJ1-3, with D possibly matching TRBD1 (6 bases). Deletions cut 1 base from V and 4 bases from J, with 15 bases between. CDR1 and CDR2 from the germline V gene are SGHNT and YYREEE (reference sequence). This CDR3 spans 16 amino acids. The CDR3 protein is CASSLWGANPGNTIYF. CDR3 sequence (DNA): TGTGCCAGCAGCTTGTGGGGGGCGAATCCCGGAAACACCATATATTTT.

The sample holds one count of this clone. The chain combines TRBV9 with TRBJ2-2; D not certain. The CDR3 runs to 11 residues. Looked up from germline, CDR1 is SGDLS and CDR2 is YYNGEE. V lost 4 bases, J lost 4 bases, and 2 bases lay in between. CDR3 sequence reads: CASSRTGELFF. CDR3 sequence (DNA): TGTGCCAGCAGCCGCACCGGGGAGCTGTTTTTT. Based on the CDR3 plus reference TRBV9 and TRBJ2-2, the full variable domain is DSGVTQTPKHLITATGQRVTLRCSPRSGDLSVYWYQQSLDQGLQFLIQYYNGEERAKGNILERFSAQQFPDLHSELNLSSLELGDSALYFCASSRTGELFFGEGSRLTVL.

V and J are TRBV6-5 and TRBJ2-5, with a weak D call TRBD1 (6 bases). Germline V gene sequence: CDR1 MNHEY, CDR2 SVGAGI. V was pared by 6 bases and J by 4 bases, with 15 bases between. The CDR3 spans 14 residues. The CDR3 DNA is TGTGCCAGCAGCTCTACGAGGGGGTTAGAGACCCAGTACTTC. Protein: CASSSTRGLETQYF.

The chain joins TRBV5-6 to TRBJ2-7, with D hard to call. The CDR3 totals 14 residues. Trimming left V 4 bases short and J 1 base short, with 12 bases between. CDR1 is SGHDT and CDR2 is YYEEEE in the germline V gene. The DNA for the CDR3 is TGTGCCAGCAGCCTTGACGACTTTTCCTACGAGCAGTACTTC. Encoded protein: CASSLDDFSYEQYF.

V gene TRBV27 combines with J gene TRBJ2-7, with 9 bases that match TRBD1. The CDR3 contains 12 residues. Germline CDR1 MNHEY, CDR2 SMNVEV (reference sequence). J gave up 6 bases and V 5 bases, and 2 bases lay outside the gene matches. Here the CDR3 DNA reads TGTGCCAGCAGTACGACAGGGGGCGAGCAGTACTTC. This translates into CASSTTGGEQYF.

The chain joins TRBV6-5 to TRBJ2-2; 7 nucleotides agree with TRBD2. The CDR3 spans 16 residues. V dropped 0 bases and J dropped 1; count of bases not matched to a gene: 2. Germline CDR1 and CDR2: MNHEY and SVGAGI. The CDR3 spells CASSYSGLENTGELFF. CDR3 coding DNA: TGTGCCAGCAGTTACTCAGGACTAGAGAACACCGGGGAGCTGTTTTTT.

V gene TRBV7-9 combines with J gene TRBJ2-5; D may be TRBD1 (6 bases). The CDR3 runs 16 residues. Germline V gene data show CDR1 as SEHNR and CDR2 as FQNEAQ (reference sequence). Trimming removed 5 bases at V and 4 bases at J, with 20 bases between. CDR3 sequence reads: CASSPAAGEKGETQYF. The DNA of the CDR3 is TGTGCCAGCAGCCCCGCGGCAGGGGAAAAAGGAGAGACCCAGTACTTC.

V and J are TRBV6-5 and TRBJ1-5; D remains unclear. The length of the CDR3 is 14 residues. CDR1 and CDR2 (germline): MNHEY, SVGAGI. V lost 4 bases and J lost 0, with 7 bases in between. The CDR3: CASSSVGSNQPQHF. In DNA form, the CDR3 reads TGTGCCAGCAGTTCTGTCGGTAGCAATCAGCCCCAGCATTTT.

This clone was seen only a few times. The rearrangement links TRBV27 to TRBJ1-5; tentative D call: TRBD1 (6 bases). The ends were cut back, 5 bases at V and 4 bases at J, with 15 bases in the middle. Per the germline V gene, CDR1 is MNHEY and CDR2 is SMNVEV (reference sequence). The CDR3 spans 15 residues. The CDR3: CASSPTWGANQPQHF. The CDR3 bases are TGTGCCAGCAGTCCGACGTGGGGGGCGAATCAGCCCCAGCATTTT.

This sequence joins TRBV6-5 and TRBJ2-1; 10 positions agree with TRBD2. The CDR3 runs to 14 residues. Germline-derived CDR1 and CDR2 are MNHEY and SVGAGI. V lost 4 bases and J lost 5; bases outside the gene matches: 2. CDR3 sequence (DNA): TGTGCCAGCAGTTGGACTAGCGGCGACAATGAGCAGTTCTTC. The encoded protein is CASSWTSGDNEQFF.

The chain combines TRBV10-2 with TRBJ1-2; possibly TRBD1 for D (5 bases). This CDR3 is 15 amino acids long. The V end was cut by 2 bases, the J end by 4 bases, with 14 bases between. In germline, CDR1 is WSHSY, CDR2 SAAADI. The CDR3 region has the DNA TGCGCCAGCAGTGAGCCGGGACGCAGCCCCTATGGCTACACCTTC. Translation gives CASSEPGRSPYGYTF.